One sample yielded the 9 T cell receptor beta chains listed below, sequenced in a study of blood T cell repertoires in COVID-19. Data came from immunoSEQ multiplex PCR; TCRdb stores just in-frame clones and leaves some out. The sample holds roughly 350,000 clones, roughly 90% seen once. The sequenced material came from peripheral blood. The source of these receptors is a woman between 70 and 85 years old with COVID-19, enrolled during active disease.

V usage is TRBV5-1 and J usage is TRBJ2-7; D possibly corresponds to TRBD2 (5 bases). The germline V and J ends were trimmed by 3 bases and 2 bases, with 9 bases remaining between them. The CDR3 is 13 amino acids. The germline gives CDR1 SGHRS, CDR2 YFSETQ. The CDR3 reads CASSYTEAYEQYF. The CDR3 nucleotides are TGCGCCAGCAGCTATACGGAGGCCTACGAGCAGTACTTC.

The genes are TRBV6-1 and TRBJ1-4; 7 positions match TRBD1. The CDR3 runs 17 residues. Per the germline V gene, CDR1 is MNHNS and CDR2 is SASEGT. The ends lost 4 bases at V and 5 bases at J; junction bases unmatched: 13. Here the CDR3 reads CASSGRDSRSLNEKLFF. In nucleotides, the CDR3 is TGTGCCAGCAGTGGTCGGGACAGCCGATCCTTGAATGAAAAACTGTTTTTT.

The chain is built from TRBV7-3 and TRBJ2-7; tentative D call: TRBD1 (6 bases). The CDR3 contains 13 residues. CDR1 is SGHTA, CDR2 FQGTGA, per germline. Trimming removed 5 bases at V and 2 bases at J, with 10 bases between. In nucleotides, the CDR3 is TGTGCCAGCAGCCCGACAGGTCCCTACGAGCAGTACTTC. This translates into CASSPTGPYEQYF.

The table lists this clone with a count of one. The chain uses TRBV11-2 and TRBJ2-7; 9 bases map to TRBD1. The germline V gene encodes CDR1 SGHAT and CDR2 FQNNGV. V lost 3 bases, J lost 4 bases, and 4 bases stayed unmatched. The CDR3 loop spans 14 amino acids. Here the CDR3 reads CASSLAGQGYEQYF. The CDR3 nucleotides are TGTGCCAGCAGCTTGGCGGGACAGGGATACGAGCAGTACTTC.

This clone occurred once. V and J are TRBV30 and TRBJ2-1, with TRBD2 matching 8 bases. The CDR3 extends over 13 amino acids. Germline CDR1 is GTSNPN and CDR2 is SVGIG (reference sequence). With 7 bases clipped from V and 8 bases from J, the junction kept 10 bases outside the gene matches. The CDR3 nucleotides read TGTGCCTTGGCGATCGGGGGGGCCCATGAGCAGTTCTTC. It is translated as CALAIGGAHEQFF.

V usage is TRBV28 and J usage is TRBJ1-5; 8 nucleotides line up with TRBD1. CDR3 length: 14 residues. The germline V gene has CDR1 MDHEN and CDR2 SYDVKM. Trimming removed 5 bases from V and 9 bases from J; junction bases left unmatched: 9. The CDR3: CASSPGTGMRPQHF. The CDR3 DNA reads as TGTGCCAGCAGTCCTGGGACAGGAATGAGGCCCCAGCATTTT.

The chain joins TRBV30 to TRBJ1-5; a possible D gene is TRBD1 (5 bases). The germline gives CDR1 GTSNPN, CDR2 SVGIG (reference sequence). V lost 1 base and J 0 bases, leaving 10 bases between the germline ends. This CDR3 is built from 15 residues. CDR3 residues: CAWSGPGISNQPQHF. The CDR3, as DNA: TGTGCCTGGAGTGGTCCAGGGATTAGCAATCAGCCCCAGCATTTT.

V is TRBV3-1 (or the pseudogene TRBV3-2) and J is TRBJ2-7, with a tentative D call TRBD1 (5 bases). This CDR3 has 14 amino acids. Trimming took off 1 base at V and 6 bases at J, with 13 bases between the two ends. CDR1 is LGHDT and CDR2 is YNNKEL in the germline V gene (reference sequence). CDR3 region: CASSQVGHSGEQYF. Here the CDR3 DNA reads TGTGCCAGCAGCCAAGTAGGACACTCCGGCGAGCAGTACTTC.

The CDR3: CASRLGQANYGYTF. The CDR3 nucleotides read TGCGCCAGCCGCCTCGGACAGGCTAACTATGGCTACACCTTC. V usage is TRBV5-1 and J usage is TRBJ1-2; 7 bases line up with TRBD1. The CDR3 is 14 residues long. CDR1 is SGHRS and CDR2 is YFSETQ in the germline V gene. Losses at the gene ends were 7 bases for V and 0 bases for J; bases not matched to a gene: 6.